One and the same sample provided the 24 T cell receptor beta chains below, sequenced in a study of PD-1 blockade in classical Hodgkin lymphoma. Time point defined: cycle 4 day 1 (C4D1), after less than seven weeks of nivolumab. Every patient had relapsed following autologous stem cell transplantation, and cohorts differed in brentuximab vedotin exposure. Profiled with immunoSEQ multiplex PCR; TCRdb holds only in-frame clones, not every one. The repertoire holds under 20,000 clones, around three quarters seen once, with 40% in the top ten. Here the sequenced sample was peripheral blood mononuclear cells (PBMCs), taken before the fourth cycle of nivolumab. These receptors all come from a human donor with classical Hodgkin lymphoma.

V gene TRBV7-9 combines with J gene TRBJ2-1, with TRBD2 identical over 7 bases. Germline CDR1 reads SEHNR; CDR2 reads FQNEAQ (reference sequence). Trimming at V came to 10 bases and at J to 7 bases, leaving 13 bases not matched to a gene. The CDR3 has 14 residues. CDR3 DNA: TGTGCCACCCAGTTTGGCGGGAGTGAGAATGAGCAGTTCTTC. This encodes CATQFGGSENEQFF.

The CDR3: CASSANRGTEAFF. The CDR3 DNA reads TGTGCCAGTAGTGCAAACAGGGGCACTGAAGCTTTCTTT. The rearrangement joins TRBV19 to TRBJ1-1, with 7 bases fitting TRBD1. Unmatched junction bases numbered 4, after V lost 5 bases and J lost 4 bases. The CDR3 consists of 13 residues. CDR1 LNHDA and CDR2 SQIVND come from the germline V gene (reference sequence).

The CDR3 reads CASSVGQAMNTEAFF. The CDR3 DNA follows: TGTGCCAGCAGCGTAGGACAGGCCATGAACACTGAAGCTTTCTTT. The V gene is TRBV9, the J gene TRBJ1-1; D may be TRBD1 (6 bases). CDR3 size: 15 residues. CDR1 and CDR2 (germline): SGDLS, YYNGEE. V gave up 0 bases and J gave up 0 bases, with 9 bases separating them.

The chain is built from TRBV11-3 and TRBJ2-7, with a possible D match to TRBD1 (7 bases). Germline CDR1 and CDR2: SGHNT and YENEEA. The CDR3 totals 18 residues. Between the trimmed V and J ends, which lost 0 bases and 3 bases, there was a span of 21 bases. CDR3 in amino acids: CASSLDQGGLTMNYEQYF. CDR3 coding DNA: TGTGCCAGCAGCTTAGATCAGGGGGGCCTCACCATGAACTACGAGCAGTACTTC.

The chain couples TRBV15 to TRBJ2-5; TRBD1 might be the D (5 bases). The CDR3 totals 15 residues. CDR1 LNHNV and CDR2 YYDKDF come from the germline V gene (reference sequence). V was clipped by 0 bases and J by 5 bases, with 13 bases between them. CDR3 in amino acids: CATSRDLGRGETQYF. CDR3 in DNA: TGTGCCACCAGCAGAGATCTGGGTAGGGGCGAGACCCAGTACTTC.

The chain links TRBV6-5 to TRBJ1-2; the D is unclear. The length of the CDR3 is 14 residues. V lost 6 bases and J 4 bases, leaving 15 bases between the germline ends. Germline loops: CDR1 MNHEY, CDR2 SVGAGI. The CDR3 protein is CASSRSVGGYGYTF. The CDR3 DNA reads as TGTGCCAGCAGCCGTTCCGTAGGAGGCTATGGCTACACCTTC.

The chain joins TRBV5-6 to TRBJ1-6; D is unresolved. Per the germline V gene, CDR1 is SGHDT and CDR2 is YYEEEE. V lost 2 bases and J 10 bases, leaving 7 bases between the germline ends. The CDR3 loop spans 12 amino acids. CDR3 sequence: CASSLYDSPLHF. The CDR3 DNA sequence: TGTGCCAGCAGCTTATATGACTCACCCCTCCACTTT.

This clone is judged medium-sized. The CDR3 spells CASSLKYFTDTQYF. The DNA for the CDR3 is TGTGCCAGCAGTTTAAAGTATTTCACAGATACGCAGTATTTT. The J gene is TRBJ2-3, the V gene TRBV27; D unclear. V lost 2 bases to trimming and J lost 2 bases, with 8 bases between them. The CDR3 extends over 14 amino acids. Germline assignment: CDR1 MNHEY and CDR2 SMNVEV (reference sequence).

The J gene is TRBJ2-1, the V gene TRBV6-4, with D unresolved. Germline V gene lookup returns CDR1 MRHNA and CDR2 SNTAGT. CDR3 length: 12 residues. Trimming stripped 0 bases from V and 12 bases from J, with 9 bases between. CDR3 in DNA: TGTGCCAGCAGTGACTCCCATCAAGGGCAGTTCTTC. Its translation is CASSDSHQGQFF.

A few counts support this clone. The chain is built from TRBV6-6 and TRBJ1-1; D ambiguous. The CDR3 consists of 12 residues. The germline V gene has CDR1 MNHNY and CDR2 SVGAGI (reference sequence). Trimming removed 0 bases at V and 5 bases at J, with 4 bases between. The CDR3 protein is CASSYSRTEAFF. The CDR3 DNA reads TGTGCCAGCAGTTACTCACGGACTGAAGCTTTCTTT.

This chain links TRBV30 with TRBJ2-3, with D unresolved. The CDR3 contains 12 residues. CDR1 GTSNPN and CDR2 SVGIG come from the germline V gene (reference sequence). V was cut by 0 bases and J by 4 bases, with 5 bases left in between. In nucleotides, the CDR3 is TGTGCCTGGAGTGTTTCCTCAGATACGCAGTATTTT. It encodes CAWSVSSDTQYF. The variable domain in full, completed from reference TRBV30 and TRBJ2-3, reads SQTIHQWPATLVQPVGSPLSLECTVEGTSNPNLYWYRQAAGRGLQLLFYSVGIGQISSEVPQNLSASRPQDRQFILSSKKLLLSDSGFYLCAWSVSSDTQYFGPGTRLTVL.

Only a few counts were recorded for this clone. The V call is TRBV30, the J call TRBJ1-4, with 8 bases identical to TRBD1. CDR1 and CDR2 from the germline V gene are GTSNPN and SVGIG (reference sequence). Germline trimming cut 4 bases from V and 4 bases from J; bases unmatched to any gene: 8. The CDR3 length is 15 residues. The CDR3: CAWNKDRGRNEKLFF. CDR3 nucleotide sequence: TGTGCCTGGAACAAAGACAGGGGTCGTAATGAAAAACTGTTTTTT.

The chain employs TRBV9 and TRBJ2-3, with D uncertain. CDR1 and CDR2 (germline): SGDLS, YYNGEE. This CDR3 has 13 amino acids. Trimming pared 0 bases from V and 2 bases from J, leaving 4 bases between. CDR3 nucleotides: TGTGCCAGCAGCGTAGGGGACACAGATACGCAGTATTTT. Its protein is CASSVGDTDTQYF.

The chain joins TRBV11-2 to TRBJ1-3; no clear D gene. The V end lost 5 bases, the J end lost 8 bases, and 7 bases lay between the germline ends. CDR3 length: 11 residues. Germline assignment: CDR1 SGHAT and CDR2 FQNNGV. CDR3 sequence: CASSLRDTIYF. In DNA form, the CDR3 reads TGTGCCAGCAGCCTGAGGGACACCATATATTTT.

This sequence joins TRBV5-1 and TRBJ2-5; tentative D call: TRBD1 (5 bases). CDR3 length: 15 residues. The germline CDR1 and CDR2 sequences are SGHRS and YFSETQ. The V end was cut by 4 bases, the J end by 4 bases, with 17 bases between. Written as DNA, the CDR3 is TGCGCCAGCAGCACATCCAGGGCTTTGATAGAGACCCAGTACTTC. Translation gives CASSTSRALIETQYF.

The V and J genes are TRBV5-4 and TRBJ1-1, with D possibly matching TRBD1 (5 bases). The CDR3 covers 14 residues. V was trimmed by 1 base and J by 2 bases, leaving 9 bases between them. The germline CDR1 and CDR2 sequences are SGHNT and YYREEE (reference sequence). The CDR3 nucleotides read TGTGCCAGCAGCTTGCGCCAGGGTAACACTGAAGCTTTCTTT. Translating it yields CASSLRQGNTEAFF.

The chain combines TRBV30 with TRBJ2-7; 7 bases map to TRBD1. V shed 4 bases, J shed 1 base, and the junction held 7 bases outside the gene matches. This CDR3 region has 14 residues. Germline lookup yields CDR1 GTSNPN and CDR2 SVGIG (reference sequence). The CDR3 nucleotides read TGTGCCTGGAACCACGGGACAGTATCCTACGAGCAGTACTTC. Translation gives CAWNHGTVSYEQYF.

The V gene is TRBV7-3, the J gene TRBJ2-2, with 12 bases lining up with TRBD2. J lost 5 bases, V lost 1 base, and 14 bases had no gene match. The CDR3 is 20 residues long. Germline loops: CDR1 SGHTA, CDR2 FQGTGA. For the CDR3, the DNA is TGTGCCAGCAGCTTAAAACCCGGACTAGCGGGAAGTATATGGACCGGGGAGCTGTTTTTT. Residues: CASSLKPGLAGSIWTGELFF.

The rearrangement uses TRBV6-5 and TRBJ1-1; perhaps TRBD1 as D (5 bases). The CDR3 contains 13 residues. CDR1 is MNHEY and CDR2 is SVGAGI in the germline V gene. Trimming cost V 7 bases and J 4 bases, with 13 bases left between them. CDR3 nucleotide sequence: TGTGCCAGCACCCTAGTGGGGGGCACTGAAGCTTTCTTT. This sequence encodes CASTLVGGTEAFF.

The chain links TRBV29-1 to TRBJ2-5, with TRBD1 identical over 8 bases. Trimming removed 0 bases from V and 5 bases from J; junction bases left unmatched: 8. This CDR3 is built from 15 residues. Germline V lookup: CDR1 SQVTM, CDR2 ANQGSEA. The CDR3 sequence: CSVEENGQGVETQYF. CDR3 nucleotide sequence: TGCAGCGTTGAAGAAAATGGACAGGGCGTGGAGACCCAGTACTTC.

The rearrangement joins TRBV15 to TRBJ1-1; the match to TRBD1 covers 7 bases. Trimming removed 2 bases from V and 9 bases from J; junction bases left unmatched: 15. Germline V gene lookup returns CDR1 LNHNV and CDR2 YYDKDF (reference sequence). The CDR3 extends over 16 amino acids. CDR3 sequence (DNA): TGTGCCACCAGCAGACCTCTTAGACAGGGAGAAGCTCAAGCTTTCTTT. Its protein is CATSRPLRQGEAQAFF.

The chain uses TRBV6-1 and TRBJ1-4; 9 bases are a match to TRBD1. The ends lost 9 bases at V and 4 bases at J; junction bases unmatched: 6. Germline CDR1 MNHNS, CDR2 SASEGT. The CDR3 loop spans 14 amino acids. The CDR3 loop reads CARGQGLVNEKLFF. Written as DNA, the CDR3 is TGTGCCAGGGGACAGGGTTTGGTTAATGAAAAACTGTTTTTT.

The chain combines TRBV5-1 with TRBJ1-6, with 7 bases identical to TRBD1. From germline, CDR1 is SGHRS and CDR2 YFSETQ. V shed 7 bases and J 10 bases; nucleotides not matched to a gene: 11. This CDR3 contains 14 residues. The CDR3 spells CASGTGEVVSPLHF. The CDR3 DNA follows: TGCGCCAGCGGAACAGGGGAGGTAGTCTCACCCCTCCACTTT. Looking up the rest from reference TRBV5-1 and TRBJ1-6 gives the full variable domain: KAGVTQTPRYLIKTRGQQVTLSCSPISGHRSVSWYQQTPGQGLQFLFEYFSETQRNKGNFPGRFSGRQFSNSRSEMNVSTLELGDSALYLCASGTGEVVSPLHFGNGTRLTVT.

This chain links TRBV6-6 with TRBJ2-3; D unclear. This CDR3 has 16 amino acids. Germline CDR1 is MNHNY and CDR2 is SVGAGI (reference sequence). The V end was cut by 7 bases, the J end by 0 bases, with 17 bases between. For the CDR3, the DNA is TGTGCCAGCAACCCCGGCCCCATAGATAGCACAGATACGCAGTATTTT. This gives the protein CASNPGPIDSTDTQYF.